A selection of T cell receptor beta chains follows, all from one sample in a study of T cell repertoires in cytomegalovirus infection. One entry per CDR3 protein results from TCRdb running MiXCR on the reads. The sample lists about 360,000 distinct CDR3 sequences; about a sixth were seen once. Sequenced: PBMCs. These receptors were taken from a human donor in good health (CMV status not recorded). Some clones in this sample may be carry-over from other donors' samples. Both conserved end residues are part of each CDR3. Each record gives: clone size, J gene, D gene, V gene, CDR3 protein, CDR3 DNA. D genes are given only for firm matches. Clone size is stated in some rows and not others, as once, few, many or a class when expanded.

few	TRBJ2-5	.	TRBV6-2/TRBV6-3	CASSYSSTQETQYF	TGTGCCAGCAGTTACTCTAGCACCCAAGAGACCCAGTACTTC
many	TRBJ2-1	.	TRBV7-2	CASSLAIEQFF	TGTGCCAGCAGCTTAGCTATCGAGCAGTTCTTC
few	TRBJ2-5	TRBD2	TRBV11-2	CASSRLRGRGQETQYF	TGTGCCAGCAGCCGCTTGCGCGGGAGAGGTCAAGAGACCCAGTACTTC
few	TRBJ2-1	TRBD2	TRBV20-1	CSARVGGRAGEQFF	TGCAGTGCTAGAGTAGGCGGGAGGGCCGGTGAGCAGTTCTTC
few	TRBJ2-4	.	TRBV6-2/TRBV6-3	CASGMLGPGIIQYF	TGTGCCAGCGGCATGTTGGGACCGGGGATTATTCAGTACTTC
.	TRBJ2-7	.	TRBV10-3	CAISFSRGSYEQYF	TGTGCCATCAGTTTTAGTCGCGGCTCCTACGAGCAGTACTTC
few	TRBJ2-3	.	TRBV2	CASGLSHTQYF	TGTGCCAGCGGCCTTTCGCATACGCAGTATTTT
.	TRBJ2-5	TRBD2	TRBV27	CARRGGSHAQETQYF	TGTGCCAGACGCGGGGGGTCTCACGCCCAAGAGACCCAGTACTTC
.	TRBJ1-1	.	TRBV19	CASSKQARDTEAFF	TGTGCCAGTAGTAAACAGGCGAGGGACACTGAAGCTTTCTTT
many	TRBJ2-3	.	TRBV7-2	CASSFRRGGSTDTQYF	TGTGCCAGCAGCTTTCGGAGAGGCGGAAGCACAGATACGCAGTATTTT
many	TRBJ2-5	.	TRBV7-2	CASSSVGETQYF	TGTGCCAGCAGCTCGGTTGGAGAGACCCAGTACTTC
.	TRBJ2-7	TRBD2	TRBV20-1	CSAQASGTYEQYF	TGCAGTGCCCAGGCTAGCGGGACCTACGAGCAGTACTTC
.	TRBJ2-2	.	TRBV5-1	CASSLQGDTGELFF	TGCGCCAGCAGCTTGCAGGGTGACACCGGGGAGCTGTTTTTT
few	TRBJ2-7	.	TRBV7-9	CASSLALNRGGVEQYF	TGTGCCAGCAGCTTAGCGCTGAACCGGGGTGGCGTAGAGCAGTACTTC
many	TRBJ1-4	TRBD1	TRBV4-1	CASSQRRGPEKLFF	TGCGCCAGCAGCCAACGCAGGGGGCCTGAAAAACTGTTTTTT
.	TRBJ1-1	.	TRBV30	CAWSGGQTEAFF	TGTGCCTGGAGCGGGGGGCAAACTGAAGCTTTCTTT
many	TRBJ2-1	TRBD2	TRBV12-3/TRBV12-4	CASSPRTRIGNEQFF	TGTGCCAGCAGTCCCCGGACTAGGATAGGAAATGAGCAGTTCTTC
.	TRBJ2-2	.	TRBV7-2	CASSFGSITGELFF	TGTGCCAGCAGCTTCGGGTCGATCACCGGGGAGCTGTTTTTT
.	TRBJ1-6	TRBD1	TRBV5-5	CASSYLPGQGRNPPLHF	TGTGCCAGCAGCTACCTACCGGGACAGGGGCGCAATCCACCCCTCCACTTT
many	TRBJ2-5	.	TRBV7-2	CASSLAGRGFRETQYF	TGTGCCAGCAGCTTAGCGGGCAGGGGTTTCCGGGAGACCCAGTACTTC
few	TRBJ1-4	TRBD1	TRBV7-4	CASSLRDRGDEKLFF	TGTGCCAGCAGCCTAAGGGACAGGGGAGATGAAAAACTGTTTTTT
many	TRBJ1-1	TRBD1	TRBV6-2/TRBV6-3	CASSYGPLPGQSNTEAFF	TGTGCCAGCAGTTACGGCCCGCTACCGGGACAGAGTAACACTGAAGCTTTCTTT
few	TRBJ1-5	.	TRBV7-9	CASSLGTALDQPQHF	TGTGCCAGCAGCTTAGGGACAGCTCTCGATCAGCCCCAGCATTTT
many	TRBJ2-3	TRBD2	TRBV7-6	CASSLRLAGAVDTQYF	TGTGCCAGCAGCTTACGACTAGCGGGAGCGGTAGATACGCAGTATTTT